This T cell receptor beta chain came from a study of PD-1 blockade in classical Hodgkin lymphoma. Study-wide points: The baseline diversity of complete responders showed similarity to that of newly diagnosed patients. Possible causes of repertoire differences, disease activity or prior therapy, remain undefined. Anyone who began nivolumab under 1 year after ASCT was excluded.

Concerning this clone itself: Antigen unknown.

Following autologous stem cell transplantation, relapse occurred in every patient, and exposure to brentuximab vedotin varied. Libraries were prepared by immunoSEQ multiplex PCR; TCRdb keeps only in-frame clonotypes and omits some of them. The repertoire includes about 76,000 clones, under 90% of them detected once, and 22% sits in the top ten. The clonotype originates from a human donor with classical Hodgkin lymphoma. Sequences were derived from peripheral blood mononuclear cells (PBMCs), sampled at baseline.

As DNA, the CDR3 is TGTGCCAGCAGTGAATGGGCAGGGGGCATGAACACTGAAGCTTTCTTT. Its translation: CASSEWAGGMNTEAFF. This sequence joins TRBV6-1 and TRBJ1-1; TRBD1 matches 8 bases. The ends lost 2 bases at V and 0 bases at J; junction bases unmatched: 5. The germline V gene encodes CDR1 MNHNS and CDR2 SASEGT. This CDR3 comprises 16 residues.